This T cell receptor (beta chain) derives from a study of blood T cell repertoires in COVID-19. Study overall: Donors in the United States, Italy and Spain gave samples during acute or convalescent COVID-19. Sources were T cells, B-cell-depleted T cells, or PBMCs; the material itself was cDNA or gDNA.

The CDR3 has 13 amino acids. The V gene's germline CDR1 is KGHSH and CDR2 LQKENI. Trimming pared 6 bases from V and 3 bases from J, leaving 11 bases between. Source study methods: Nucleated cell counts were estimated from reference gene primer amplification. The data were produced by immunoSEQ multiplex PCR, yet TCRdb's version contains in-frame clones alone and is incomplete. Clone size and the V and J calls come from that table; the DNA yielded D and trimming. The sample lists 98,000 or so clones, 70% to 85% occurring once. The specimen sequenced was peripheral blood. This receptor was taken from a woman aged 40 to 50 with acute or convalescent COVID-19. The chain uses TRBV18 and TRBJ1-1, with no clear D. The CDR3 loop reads CASSQTVDTEAFF. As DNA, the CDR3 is TGTGCCAGCTCGCAAACAGTGGACACTGAAGCTTTCTTT.